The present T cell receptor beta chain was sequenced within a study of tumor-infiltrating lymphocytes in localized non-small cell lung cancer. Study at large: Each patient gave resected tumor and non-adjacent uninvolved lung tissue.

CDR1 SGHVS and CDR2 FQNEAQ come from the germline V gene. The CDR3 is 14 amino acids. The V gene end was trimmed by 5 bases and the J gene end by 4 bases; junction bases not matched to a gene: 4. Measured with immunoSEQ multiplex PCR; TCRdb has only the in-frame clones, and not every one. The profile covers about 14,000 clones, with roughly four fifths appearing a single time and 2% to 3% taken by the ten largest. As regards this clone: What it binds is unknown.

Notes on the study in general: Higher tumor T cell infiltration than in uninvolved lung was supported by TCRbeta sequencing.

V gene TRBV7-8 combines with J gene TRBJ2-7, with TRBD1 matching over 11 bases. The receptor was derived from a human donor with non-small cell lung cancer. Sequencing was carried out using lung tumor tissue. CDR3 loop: CASSHGTGGYEQYF. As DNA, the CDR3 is TGTGCCAGCAGCCACGGGACAGGGGGATACGAGCAGTACTTC.